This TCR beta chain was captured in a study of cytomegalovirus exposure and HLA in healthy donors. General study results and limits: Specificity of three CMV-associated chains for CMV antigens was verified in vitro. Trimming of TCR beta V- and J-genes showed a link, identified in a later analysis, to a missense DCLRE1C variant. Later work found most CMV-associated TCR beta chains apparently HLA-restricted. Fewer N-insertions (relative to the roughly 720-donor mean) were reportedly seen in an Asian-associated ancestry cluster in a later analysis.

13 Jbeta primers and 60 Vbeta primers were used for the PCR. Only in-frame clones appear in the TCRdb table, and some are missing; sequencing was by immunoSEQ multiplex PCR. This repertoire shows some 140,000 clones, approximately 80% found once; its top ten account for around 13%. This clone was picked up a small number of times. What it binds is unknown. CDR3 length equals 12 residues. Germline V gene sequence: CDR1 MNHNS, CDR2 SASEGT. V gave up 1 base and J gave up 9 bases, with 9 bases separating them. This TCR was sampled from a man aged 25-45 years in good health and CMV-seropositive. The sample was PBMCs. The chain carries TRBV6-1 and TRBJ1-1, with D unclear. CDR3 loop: CASSEVESQAFF. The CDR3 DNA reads TGTGCCAGCAGTGAAGTAGAGTCGCAAGCTTTCTTT.